This TCR beta chain appears in the sequencing data of a study of brain T cells in children with intractable seizures. Regarding the study as a whole: HCMV serostatus was not known, and viral specificity came from CDR3 similarity only. Pre-surgery blood may have been undersampled, hiding some clones.

This clone has a single count. Its cognate antigen is unknown. Data came from immunoSEQ multiplex PCR; TCRdb stores just in-frame clones and leaves some out. This sample has a few hundred thousand clones, with more than 85% found just once. This CDR3 comprises 14 residues. Germline assignment: CDR1 SGHNT and CDR2 YENEEA. Trimming at V came to 3 bases and at J to 7 bases, leaving 7 bases not matched to a gene. The time point denotes: blood from clinic visit 5 months post-surgery; TSC patient then seizure free. Only cases whose brain tissue showed the highest T cell transcript signatures were sequenced. Pre-surgery treatment included at least one anti-epileptic drug.

The material was peripheral blood, obtained less than 6 months after surgery. The chain couples TRBV11-3 to TRBJ1-2; 8 bases are shared with TRBD1. The sequence was collected from a boy under three years old with tuberous sclerosis and intractable seizures. CDR3 coding DNA: TGTGCCAGCAGCTTCCCGACAGGGGTCGGTGGCTACACCTTC. As protein: CASSFPTGVGGYTF.